This TCR beta chain is drawn from a study of T cells in Graves' hyperthyroidism and ophthalmopathy. Germline CDR1 and CDR2: GTSNPN and SVGIG (reference sequence). The CDR3 runs 17 residues. The V end was cut by 0 bases, the J end by 7 bases, with 21 bases between. Hyperthyroidism had been newly diagnosed in patients aged 18 to 65, and its duration was under 2 months. This clonotype turned up a few times. RNA transcripts yielded amplified TCR beta CDR3 regions. First-round RT-PCR with HTBI primers amplified the TCR CDR3 region. One entry per CDR3 protein results from TCRdb running MiXCR on the multiplex PCR reads. The data hold about 50,000 distinct CDR3 sequences, with around 45% observed a single time.

Sequencing was carried out using peripheral blood or thyroid tissue (not recorded which). V and J are TRBV30 and TRBJ1-4; D perhaps matches TRBD1 (5 bases). The receptor was isolated from a woman aged 50 to 65 with Graves' hyperthyroidism. The CDR3 region has the DNA TGTGCCTGGAGTGTTTGGGGCCAGACAGTGGGCGGTGAAAAACTGTTTTTT. It is translated as CAWSVWGQTVGGEKLFF. Full variable domain (missing parts from reference TRBV30 and TRBJ1-4): SQTIHQWPATLVQPVGSPLSLECTVEGTSNPNLYWYRQAAGRGLQLLFYSVGIGQISSEVPQNLSASRPQDRQFILSSKKLLLSDSGFYLCAWSVWGQTVGGEKLFFGSGTQLSVL.